The present TCR beta chain was sequenced within a study of PD-L1 blockade in urothelial cancer listed by TCRdb under 2017. Looking at the study overall: Every patient began therapy in the mid-2010s and was given atezolizumab 1,200 mg intravenously every 3 weeks. About nine tenths of the roughly 29 patients were males with bladder-origin urothelial cancer, and about 60% of the roughly 30 reported a prior smoking history. Patients had an ECOG performance status of 0 or 1 and had received between 0 and 3 prior chemotherapy regimens. Blood samples were analyzed 3 weeks after the start of treatment (second dose) and 6 weeks after the start of treatment. Blood samples gave median yields of approximately 130,000 T cells and 82,636 unique TCRs, along with a median clonality of about 0.084. The study, an exploratory multi-omic analysis, examined somatic, immune and clinical correlates of response to PD-L1 blockade with atezolizumab in urothelial cancer. Pretreatment tumor samples, along with matched peripheral blood serially collected before and after atezolizumab treatment, were subjected to TCR sequencing. Durable clinical benefit was defined as progression-free survival longer than 6 months, and TCR features were also tested against progression-free and overall survival. In the same patients, pretreatment tumors underwent whole exome sequencing and RNA sequencing in addition to TCR sequencing. Roughly 10 patients achieved durable clinical benefit and approximately 20 did not. Some 30 patients had pretreatment blood TCR-seq, 24 had at least one posttreatment blood collection, and 24 had tumor TCR-seq. What the study reported, not specific to this receptor: Patients with durable benefit showed greater expansion of tumor-associated TCR clones in peripheral blood 3 weeks after starting treatment (n of about 20, p = 0.022). Because of the small sample size (n of about 29) and the many exploratory analyses performed, the results are intended to be regarded as hypothesis-generating. A pretreatment peripheral blood TCR clonality below the median was linked to improved progression-free and overall survival.

With respect to this clone: The antigen it binds to is not known. Base qualities are not recorded, but no much larger clone differs from it by a single base.

To estimate absolute template abundance from read counts, synthetic TCR analog templates were spiked into each PCR. TCRbeta CDR3 regions were amplified from genomic DNA with bias-controlled V and J gene primers using the immunoSEQ assay. Rearranged TCRbeta segments were sequenced at approximately 20X coverage. The paper's processing steps were these. Clustering was used to correct sequencing errors, and CDR3s were annotated against IMGT so that V, D and J genes could be assigned. Downstream analyses used only productive TCRbeta rearrangements and left out out-of-frame or stop-codon sequences. Clonality was computed as one minus Shannon entropy normalized by the log of the number of unique productive sequences. Fisher's exact test with Benjamini-Hochberg correction, at a threshold of adjusted p below 0.01, was used to find clones that differed between time points or between blood and tumor. TCRdb's version of the immuneACCESS table is confined to in-frame rearrangements and falls short of the full clone set. An unresolved V gene accounts for under half of the shortfall where checked; the remainder is of unknown origin. For V, J and clone size, that table is used; D and trimming come from the DNA. The table for this sample lists some 84,000 clones; roughly 82% of them were counted only once. Roughly 9.5% of the sample belongs to the ten largest clones.

CDR1 and CDR2, per the germline V gene, are MRHNA and SNTAGT. V is reduced by 3 bases and J by 9 bases, leaving a spacing of 12 bases between them. From the cysteine up to the phenylalanine, the CDR3 has a length of 14 residues. Kept here is only the CDR3 DNA, which spans 42 bases and is read in frame from base 1. The cohort included 29 patients with locally advanced or metastatic urothelial carcinoma who were treated at Memorial Sloan Kettering on a trial protocol. Peripheral blood mononuclear cells were collected pretreatment and during treatment, with between 1 and 8 total time points obtained per patient. The Qiagen DNeasy Blood extraction kit was used to purify genomic DNA from total PBMCs and tumor samples. PBMCs were collected pretreatment and during treatment and were isolated and stored as previously described.

The specimen comprised PBMCs, sampled around atezolizumab (anti-PD-L1) treatment. The TCR originated in a man in his 70s with urothelial cancer. The rearranged chain carries TRBV6-4 and TRBJ1-6; perhaps TRBD1 is the D gene, with 5 bases matching. The CDR3: CASSEAGNVSPLHF. The DNA sequence is given as TGTGCCAGCAGTGAGGCAGGGAACGTTTCACCCCTCCACTTT.